Listed below are T cell receptor beta chains from one sample, sequenced in a study of blood T cell repertoires in COVID-19. Profiling relied on immunoSEQ multiplex PCR, and the TCRdb table lists in-frame clones only, not all of them. The sample contains some 220,000 clones, over 75% of which appear only once. Sequencing used peripheral blood. These receptors were obtained from a human donor in a cohort sampled during active COVID-19. The CDR3 runs from the conserved cysteine through the conserved F or W. Fields, in order: J gene, V gene, D gene, clone size, CDR3 protein, CDR3 DNA. A D gene is named only where the DNA matches it firmly. Only some rows state a clone size, as once, few, many or a class for expanded clones.

J: TRBJ1-1; V: TRBV14; D: TRBD1; size: -; CDR3: CASSPNRGNTEAFF; DNA: TGTGCCAGCAGCCCGAACAGGGGGAACACTGAAGCTTTCTTT
J: TRBJ2-7; V: TRBV15; D: -; size: -; CDR3: CATSRGGNFGEQYF; DNA: TGTGCCACCAGCAGAGGAGGTAACTTCGGCGAGCAGTACTTC
J: TRBJ1-2; V: TRBV4-3; D: -; size: -; CDR3: CASSQDRDYGYTF; DNA: TGCGCCAGCAGCCAAGACAGGGACTATGGCTACACCTTC
J: TRBJ1-2; V: TRBV7-9; D: -; size: -; CDR3: CASSPDSRIGYTF; DNA: TGTGCCAGCAGCCCGGACAGCAGGATTGGCTACACCTTC
J: TRBJ1-5; V: TRBV19; D: -; size: once; CDR3: CASSPSFTTGFNQPQHF; DNA: TGTGCCAGTAGTCCCTCTTTCACCACAGGTTTCAATCAGCCCCAGCATTTT
J: TRBJ2-5; V: TRBV4-2; D: TRBD2; size: -; CDR3: CASSPSGGEETQYF; DNA: TGTGCCAGCAGCCCCAGCGGGGGGGAAGAGACCCAGTACTTC
J: TRBJ2-7; V: TRBV6-5; D: -; size: few; CDR3: CASSYSDQQGLNF; DNA: TGTGCCAGCAGTTACTCGGATCAACAGGGTCTGAACTTC
J: TRBJ1-4; V: TRBV4-3; D: TRBD1; size: -; CDR3: CASSQRSHGTGDEKLFF; DNA: TGCGCCAGCAGCCAGAGAAGCCACGGGACAGGGGATGAAAAACTGTTTTTT
J: TRBJ1-1; V: TRBV29-1; D: -; size: once; CDR3: CSVGFIGQQNTEAFF; DNA: TGCAGCGTTGGTTTCATCGGACAACAGAACACTGAAGCTTTCTTT
J: TRBJ1-2; V: TRBV2; D: -; size: -; CDR3: CASSEESGTPYGYTF; DNA: TGTGCCAGCAGTGAAGAGTCCGGGACTCCGTATGGCTACACCTTC
J: TRBJ2-5; V: TRBV9; D: -; size: -; CDR3: CASSVSRETQYF; DNA: TGTGCCAGCAGCGTCTCGAGGGAGACCCAGTACTTC
J: TRBJ2-7; V: TRBV5-1; D: -; size: -; CDR3: CASSPDPSEVKYF; DNA: TGCGCCAGCAGCCCGGACCCCTCGGAGGTCAAGTACTTC
J: TRBJ2-7; V: TRBV6-5; D: -; size: -; CDR3: CASSRGTASSYEQYF; DNA: TGTGCCAGCAGCCGGGGGACAGCCAGCTCCTACGAGCAGTACTTC
J: TRBJ1-6; V: TRBV5-1; D: TRBD1; size: -; CDR3: CASALNTDRDSPLHF; DNA: TGCGCCAGCGCGCTCAATACTGACAGGGATTCACCCCTCCACTTT
J: TRBJ1-1; V: TRBV5-6; D: -; size: -; CDR3: CASSLERLMNTEAFF; DNA: TGTGCCAGCAGCTTGGAGCGGCTAATGAACACTGAAGCTTTCTTT
J: TRBJ2-7; V: TRBV19; D: -; size: -; CDR3: CASSQSRDIESYEQYF; DNA: TGTGCCAGTAGTCAGTCCCGGGACATAGAATCCTACGAGCAGTACTTC
J: TRBJ2-5; V: TRBV5-8; D: TRBD1; size: few; CDR3: CASSFRQGARGETQYF; DNA: TGTGCCAGCAGCTTCCGGCAGGGGGCAAGGGGAGAGACCCAGTACTTC
J: TRBJ1-5; V: TRBV7-9; D: -; size: -; CDR3: CASSRDKVGNQPQHF; DNA: TGTGCCAGCAGCCGGGACAAGGTGGGCAATCAGCCCCAGCATTTT
J: TRBJ1-3; V: TRBV5-4; D: -; size: few; CDR3: CASSFRSGNTIYF; DNA: TGTGCCAGCAGCTTCCGCTCTGGAAACACCATATATTTT
J: TRBJ2-7; V: TRBV5-5; D: TRBD2; size: -; CDR3: CASSRPGLDYEQYF; DNA: TGTGCCAGCAGCCGACCGGGACTAGACTACGAGCAGTACTTC
J: TRBJ2-1; V: TRBV27; D: -; size: -; CDR3: CASSLSRGGYNEQFF; DNA: TGTGCCAGCAGTTTATCTAGGGGGGGATACAATGAGCAGTTCTTC